The 17 T cell receptor beta chains below come from one sample, sequenced in a study of somatic mutations in cytotoxic T cells in rheumatoid arthritis. Profiling relied on immunoSEQ multiplex PCR, and the TCRdb table lists in-frame clones only, not all of them. There are some 30,000 clones in the sample; around 90% occur only once, and less than 9.5% lies in the top ten. Specimen: CD8+ T cells sorted from blood. The receptors derive from an adult with rheumatoid arthritis.

V is TRBV7-3 and J is TRBJ2-7; unclear D gene. Deletions cut 0 bases from V and 2 bases from J, with 17 bases between. The CDR3 has 17 residues. The germline V gene encodes CDR1 SGHTA and CDR2 FQGTGA. CDR3 nucleotides: TGTGCCAGCAGCTTAACCGGCGGAGCCTCCTCAGCCTACGAGCAGTACTTC. Protein: CASSLTGGASSAYEQYF.

V usage is TRBV10-3 and J usage is TRBJ2-3; D not certain. V lost 3 bases and J 4 bases, leaving 5 bases between the germline ends. Germline V gene sequence: CDR1 ENHRY, CDR2 SYGVKD. This CDR3 comprises 12 residues. For the CDR3, the DNA is TGTGCCATCAGTGAAGATCCAGATACGCAGTATTTT. Encoded protein: CAISEDPDTQYF.

The chain has TRBV11-2 and TRBJ2-1; TRBD2 aligns across 9 bases. CDR3 length equals 15 residues. Germline lookup yields CDR1 SGHAT and CDR2 FQNNGV. Trimming removed 2 bases from V and 7 bases from J; junction bases left unmatched: 6. Written as DNA, the CDR3 is TGTGCCAGCAGCTTATTAGCGGGGGCCGGGAATGAGCAGTTCTTC. This encodes CASSLLAGAGNEQFF. Full variable domain (rest looked up from reference TRBV11-2 and TRBJ2-1): EAGVAQSPRYKIIEKRQSVAFWCNPISGHATLYWYQQILGQGPKLLIQFQNNGVVDDSQLPKDRFSAERLKGVDSTLKIQPAKLEDSAVYLCASSLLAGAGNEQFFGPGTRLTVL.

The rearrangement uses TRBV6-6 and TRBJ2-1; D is unclear. This CDR3 region has 13 residues. V was clipped by 2 bases and J by 7 bases, with 9 bases between them. Germline values: CDR1 MNHNY, CDR2 SVGAGI (reference sequence). CDR3 in DNA: TGTGCCAGCAGTTACGCTATAAAGAATGAGCAGTTCTTC. Its protein product is CASSYAIKNEQFF.

The CDR3 loop is CASSPTGYNQPQHF. The CDR3 region has the DNA TGTGCCAGTAGCCCGACAGGTTACAATCAGCCCCAGCATTTT. The genes are TRBV19 and TRBJ1-5, with a weak D call TRBD1 (6 bases). The V gene's germline CDR1 is LNHDA and CDR2 SQIVND (reference sequence). This CDR3 region has 14 residues. Trimming took off 6 bases at V and 3 bases at J, with 12 bases between the two ends.

The V call is TRBV5-6, the J call TRBJ2-7; no reliable D call. CDR1 and CDR2 from the germline V gene are SGHDT and YYEEEE. The CDR3 runs 14 residues. Trimming shortened V by 0 bases and J by 2 bases, and 9 bases separated the two germline ends. The CDR3 nucleotides are TGTGCCAGCAGCTTGGCCACGTTCCCCTACGAGCAGTACTTC. Translation gives CASSLATFPYEQYF.

The chain recombines TRBV5-1 with TRBJ2-7; 7 positions match TRBD2. In germline, CDR1 is SGHRS, CDR2 YFSETQ. J was trimmed by 1 base and V by 5 bases; bases with no gene match: 3. CDR3 length: 13 residues. CDR3 nucleotide sequence: TGCGCCAGCAGAGGGGACTATTCCTACGAGCAGTACTTC. It specifies CASRGDYSYEQYF.

The chain combines TRBV2 with TRBJ2-7; 9 nucleotides match TRBD2. Looked up from germline, CDR1 is SNHLY and CDR2 is FYNNEI. V lost 4 bases, J lost 0 bases, and 4 bases stayed unmatched. This CDR3 comprises 15 residues. The chain's CDR3 is CASSGLAAFSYEQYF. CDR3 DNA: TGTGCCAGCAGTGGACTAGCGGCATTCTCCTACGAGCAGTACTTC. The complete variable domain, with remaining parts taken from reference TRBV2 and TRBJ2-7, reads EPEVTQTPSHQVTQMGQEVILRCVPISNHLYFYWYRQILGQKVEFLVSFYNNEISEKSEIFDDQFSVERPDGSNFTLKIRSTKLEDSAMYFCASSGLAAFSYEQYFGPGTRLTVT.

V usage is TRBV6-5 and J usage is TRBJ1-2; maybe TRBD1 (5 bases). V lost 4 bases and J 8 bases, leaving 23 bases between the germline ends. The CDR3 totals 16 residues. Germline V lookup: CDR1 MNHEY, CDR2 SVGAGI. In DNA form, the CDR3 reads TGTGCCAGCAGTTGGGGAGACGGGACCAATCCGGGCGGCTACACCTTC. Translation gives CASSWGDGTNPGGYTF.

This sequence joins TRBV11-2 and TRBJ2-1; 7 nucleotides match TRBD2. The CDR3 loop spans 17 amino acids. The V gene's germline CDR1 is SGHAT and CDR2 FQNNGV. Trimming took 2 bases from V and 3 from J; bases not matched to a gene: 10. The CDR3 sequence is CASSLIWGGMFYNEQFF. The DNA of the CDR3 is TGTGCCAGCAGCTTAATTTGGGGAGGGATGTTCTACAATGAGCAGTTCTTC. Full variable domain (remainder filled in from reference TRBV11-2 and TRBJ2-1): EAGVAQSPRYKIIEKRQSVAFWCNPISGHATLYWYQQILGQGPKLLIQFQNNGVVDDSQLPKDRFSAERLKGVDSTLKIQPAKLEDSAVYLCASSLIWGGMFYNEQFFGPGTRLTVL.

The chain carries TRBV5-6 and TRBJ1-2; 10 bases fit TRBD1. From germline, CDR1 is SGHDT and CDR2 YYEEEE. V dropped 5 bases and J dropped 4; count of bases not matched to a gene: 8. This CDR3 has 15 residues. CDR3 bases: TGTGCCAGCAGTTCCGGGACAGGGGATTTCTATGGCTACACCTTC. Protein: CASSSGTGDFYGYTF.

The rearrangement uses TRBV7-2 and TRBJ1-4; TRBD1 might be the D (5 bases). In germline, CDR1 is SGHTA, CDR2 FQGNSA. The CDR3 runs to 14 residues. Trimming removed 1 base from V and 6 bases from J, with 9 bases in between. The chain's CDR3 is CASSLDLGDEKLFF. CDR3 coding DNA: TGTGCCAGCAGCTTAGATCTGGGGGATGAAAAACTGTTTTTT.

V and J are TRBV11-2 and TRBJ1-3; D is ambiguous. CDR1 and CDR2 from the germline V gene are SGHAT and FQNNGV. V lost 3 bases and J 4 bases, leaving 13 bases between the germline ends. The CDR3 consists of 15 residues. This CDR3 reads CASSLGEAFGNTIYF. The CDR3 nucleotides read TGTGCCAGCAGCTTGGGAGAAGCCTTCGGAAACACCATATATTTT.

The J gene is TRBJ1-1, the V gene TRBV6-6, with D possibly TRBD1 on 5 matching bases. Per germline, CDR1 MNHNY and CDR2 SVGAGI (reference sequence). Trimming removed 6 bases at V and 1 base at J, with 9 bases between. The CDR3 loop spans 13 amino acids. CDR3 bases: TGTGCCAGCAGGAAACAGGAGAACACTGAAGCTTTCTTT. Amino acids: CASRKQENTEAFF.

This CDR3 is CSVEDKVSGRRGYTF. CDR3 coding DNA: TGCAGCGTTGAAGATAAGGTCAGCGGTAGGAGAGGCTACACCTTC. The chain has TRBV29-1 and TRBJ1-2; D uncertain. The CDR3 loop spans 15 amino acids. V shed 0 bases and J shed 8 bases, with 19 bases lying between them. In germline, CDR1 is SQVTM, CDR2 ANQGSEA.

This clone was found once. This chain links TRBV10-3 with TRBJ1-1; D may be TRBD1 (6 bases). The CDR3 extends over 14 amino acids. Germline V gives CDR1 ENHRY, CDR2 SYGVKD. V was pared by 4 bases and J by 4 bases, with 13 bases between. CDR3 amino acids: CAISGGGQVTEAFF. The CDR3 nucleotides read TGTGCCATCAGTGGGGGGGGGCAGGTCACTGAAGCTTTCTTT.

This clone was picked up one time. V usage is TRBV7-2 and J usage is TRBJ2-3; the match to TRBD1 covers 7 bases. CDR3 size: 16 residues. The junction had 11 bases not matched to a gene; V was cut back by 3 bases and J by 5 bases. Germline V CDR1 and CDR2: SGHTA, FQGNSA. Here the CDR3 DNA reads TGTGCCAGCAGCTTTGGTCCAGGGGGAAGTGGAGATACGCAGTATTTT. Its translation is CASSFGPGGSGDTQYF.